This T cell receptor beta chain was sequenced in a study of CD8 T cells in ankylosing spondylitis. Using quantitative 5'-RACE with molecular barcodes, the authors made TCR beta libraries. TCRdb reprocessed the 5' RACE reads via MiXCR and lists one record per CDR3 protein. The sample has 230,000 or so distinct CDR3 sequences, 20% to 30% seen once. Broader study findings: According to the report, clones linked to the disease were significantly enriched in matched synovial fluid samples taken from ankylosing spondylitis patients. Several highly homologous variants made up a TCR beta motif, and this motif appeared characteristic of ankylosing spondylitis blood. A CD8+ phenotype characterized the disease-linked clones, which were relatively rare in peripheral blood.

On this clonotype itself: Its antigen remains unknown.

V was trimmed by 0 bases and J by 1 base, leaving 15 bases between them. Germline CDR1 LGHDT, CDR2 YNNKEL (reference sequence). The CDR3 loop spans 17 amino acids. The sample comprised blood, either unsorted or a sorted T cell fraction (not recorded which). The receptor was isolated from a male donor with ankylosing spondylitis or in good health (not recorded which). The rearrangement links TRBV3-1 to TRBJ2-5, with a possible D match to TRBD2 (5 bases). The CDR3 spells CASSQDGGYIGQETQYF. In DNA, the CDR3 is TGTGCCAGCAGCCAAGATGGAGGTTACATCGGCCAAGAGACCCAGTACTTC.